The rows below give T cell receptor beta chains drawn from one sample of a study of T-cell memory formation after mild COVID-19. TCRdb ran MiXCR on the 5' RACE reads and lists one entry per CDR3 protein. The sample carries approximately 250,000 distinct CDR3 sequences, roughly 17% recorded once. What was sequenced was PBMCs or a T cell subset sorted from them (not recorded which). The source of these receptors is a man aged 18 to 30 who had mild COVID-19 (a few samples of this study predate the infection). Cell type and time point are not known. Both conserved end residues are part of each CDR3. Rows may omit the clone size; those that give it use once, few, many or a size class.

V	J	size	CDR3
TRBV20-1	TRBJ1-1	few	CSARQGGRTEAFF
TRBV7-8	TRBJ2-5	-	CASSSTRLAGGLEETQYF
TRBV4-3	TRBJ2-3	few	CASSQAPGGRGNTDTQYF
TRBV12-3/TRBV12-4	TRBJ2-3	few	CASSTRQGRADTQYF
TRBV20-1	TRBJ2-6	-	CSAQDLSGANVLTF
TRBV20-1	TRBJ2-4	-	CSATNADRAKNIQYF
TRBV5-1	TRBJ2-5	few	CASQAGPGETQYF
TRBV6-5	TRBJ2-3	-	CASSYSQAPRPTDTQYF
TRBV6-1	TRBJ1-1	-	CATGGQPNTEAFF
TRBV19	TRBJ1-5	-	CASSPPGPNQPQHF
TRBV7-2	TRBJ1-3	few	CASSSAPGNTIYF
TRBV6-2/TRBV6-3	TRBJ2-1	-	CASSWDLVGYEQFF
TRBV15	TRBJ2-7	few	CATSYGRAYEQYF
TRBV4-1	TRBJ2-3	-	CASSQATGLPADTQYF
TRBV5-1	TRBJ2-7	-	CASSLAAGVFYEQYF
TRBV7-3	TRBJ1-2	many	CASSLGQGNGYTF
TRBV5-1	TRBJ2-1	few	CASSLAGWEQFF
TRBV7-8	TRBJ1-3	-	CASSAPGSGNTIYF
TRBV6-5	TRBJ2-1	-	CASSTGQVVEQFF
TRBV15	TRBJ2-1	many	CATSGNSGGSYNEQFF
TRBV5-6	TRBJ1-4	few	CASSLGATPAPDF
TRBV4-2	TRBJ1-1	-	CASSHGTGGLAFF
TRBV14	TRBJ1-1	-	CASSHYRNTEAFF
TRBV30	TRBJ2-5	-	CAWSRGTGQETQYF
TRBV7-2	TRBJ1-2	few	CASRATGGGYTF
TRBV12-3/TRBV12-4	TRBJ1-2	-	CASSFVTAAYGYTF
TRBV15	TRBJ1-1	few	CATSAVEGRTEAFF
TRBV4-2	TRBJ2-6	many	CASSQARPGRASGANVLTF
TRBV5-1	TRBJ2-5	many	CASSPRDSEETQYF
TRBV7-9	TRBJ1-2	few	CASSPDRENYGYTF
TRBV7-6	TRBJ1-1	once	CASSHVPGAEAFF
TRBV6-5	TRBJ1-6	-	CASAQGGDNSPLHF
TRBV7-8	TRBJ2-3	-	CASRVLAGVRSDTQYF
TRBV6-2/TRBV6-3	TRBJ2-2	many	CASSRDAGELFF
TRBV5-1	TRBJ2-1	-	CASSQLAGGPDEQFF
TRBV5-4	TRBJ2-5	few	CASRDPGLAEETQYF
TRBV7-2	TRBJ1-2	-	CASSSRGSRYTF